This passage covers 18 T cell receptor beta chains from one sample sequenced in a study of shared T cell receptors in the human thymus. Here immunoSEQ multiplex PCR was the method, and the copy in TCRdb shows in-frame clones only, minus some. The sample lists more than 550,000 clones, roughly 88% occurring once. The same sample was also used in a study of human thymus T cells.

The material sequenced was thymocytes. The receptors here all came from a girl under three years old with a congenital heart defect.

The chain couples TRBV7-3 to TRBJ2-7, with TRBD1 matching 10 bases. Trimming removed 5 bases from V and 2 bases from J; junction bases left unmatched: 6. The CDR3 covers 15 residues. CDR1 and CDR2 from the germline V gene are SGHTA and FQGTGA. The CDR3 bases are TGTGCCAGCAGCCCGACAGGGGGCGAAACCTACGAGCAGTACTTC. This codes for CASSPTGGETYEQYF. Full variable domain (remainder filled in from reference TRBV7-3 and TRBJ2-7): GAGVSQTPSNKVTEKGKYVELRCDPISGHTALYWYRQSLGQGPEFLIYFQGTGAADDSGLPNDRFFAVRPEGSVSTLKIQRTERGDSAVYLCASSPTGGETYEQYFGPGTRLTVT.

The chain joins TRBV7-9 to TRBJ1-6; unclear D gene. The germline V gene has CDR1 SEHNR and CDR2 FQNEAQ (reference sequence). The length of the CDR3 is 16 residues. V was trimmed by 1 base and J by 9 bases, leaving 16 bases between them. CDR3 sequence reads: CASSLVPRREGSPLHF. The CDR3 DNA sequence: TGTGCCAGCAGCTTAGTTCCCCGGCGGGAGGGTTCACCCCTCCACTTT.

The rearrangement joins TRBV7-8 to TRBJ2-3; 16 nucleotides agree with TRBD2. V lost 7 bases and J lost 2; bases outside the gene matches: 21. There are 22 residues in the CDR3. In germline, CDR1 is SGHVS, CDR2 FQNEAQ. The CDR3 region is CASTLTENRIGTSGGATDTQYF. Written as DNA, the CDR3 is TGTGCCAGCACCCTGACCGAGAACAGGATTGGGACTAGCGGGGGGGCCACAGATACGCAGTATTTT.

The V call is TRBV5-4, the J call TRBJ1-2, with a tentative D call TRBD1 (5 bases). Germline V gives CDR1 SGHNT, CDR2 YYREEE (reference sequence). The CDR3 is 15 amino acids. V lost 4 bases and J 3 bases, leaving 16 bases between the germline ends. The CDR3 sequence: CASSRKETAHYGYTF. Written as DNA, the CDR3 is TGTGCCAGCAGCCGCAAGGAGACAGCACACTATGGCTACACCTTC.

This chain uses TRBV6-5 with TRBJ1-5; TRBD1 aligns across 9 bases. CDR1 and CDR2 from the germline V gene are MNHEY and SVGAGI. The junction had 2 bases not matched to a gene; V was cut back by 6 bases and J by 5 bases. The CDR3 spans 13 residues. In nucleotides, the CDR3 is TGTGCCAGCAGCCGACAGGGGGATCAGCCCCAGCATTTT. Encoded protein: CASSRQGDQPQHF.

This sequence joins TRBV2 and TRBJ1-4; 8 bases map to TRBD1. V trimming: 8 bases; J trimming: 8 bases; junction bases outside the gene matches: 10. The CDR3 consists of 14 residues. The germline V gene encodes CDR1 SNHLY and CDR2 FYNNEI. The CDR3 DNA sequence: TGTGCCAGCTGCGTGGACAGGGTATGCGAAAAACTGTTTTTT. Protein sequence: CASCVDRVCEKLFF. The full variable domain, its missing parts supplied by reference TRBV2 and TRBJ1-4, is EPEVTQTPSHQVTQMGQEVILRCVPISNHLYFYWYRQILGQKVEFLVSFYNNEISEKSEIFDDQFSVERPDGSNFTLKIRSTKLEDSAMYFCASCVDRVCEKLFFGSGTQLSVL.

The gene calls are TRBV2 and TRBJ2-1; tentative D call: TRBD2 (6 bases). The CDR3 has 15 residues. Germline CDR1 SNHLY, CDR2 FYNNEI. The V gene lost 10 bases and the J gene lost 7 bases, with 23 bases spanning the gap. The CDR3 DNA reads as TGTGCCACCATGAAAAAGGGCGCTGGGAGGAATGAGCAGTTCTTC. It is translated as CATMKKGAGRNEQFF. Based on the CDR3 plus reference TRBV2 and TRBJ2-1, the full variable domain is EPEVTQTPSHQVTQMGQEVILRCVPISNHLYFYWYRQILGQKVEFLVSFYNNEISEKSEIFDDQFSVERPDGSNFTLKIRSTKLEDSAMYFCATMKKGAGRNEQFFGPGTRLTVL.

The chain is built from TRBV7-8 and TRBJ2-1, with 8 nucleotides matching TRBD2. Per the germline V gene, CDR1 is SGHVS and CDR2 is FQNEAQ. The CDR3 covers 16 residues. After removal of 3 bases from V and 0 bases from J, the junction contained 4 bases not matched to a gene. The CDR3 bases are TGTGCCAGCAGCTTTTCGGGGGGGAGCTCCTACAATGAGCAGTTCTTC. It yields the protein CASSFSGGSSYNEQFF.

This chain links TRBV19 with TRBJ2-7; 8 positions match TRBD2. This CDR3 contains 14 residues. Germline V gives CDR1 LNHDA, CDR2 SQIVND (reference sequence). J gave up 3 bases and V 5 bases, and 6 bases lay outside the gene matches. The CDR3 here is CASSSSGGLYEQYF. Written as DNA, the CDR3 is TGTGCCAGTAGTTCCAGCGGGGGCCTCTACGAGCAGTACTTC.

The J gene is TRBJ1-6, the V gene TRBV4-1; TRBD1 is a possible D gene (5 bases). The V gene lost 0 bases and the J gene lost 0 bases, with 15 bases spanning the gap. Germline assignment: CDR1 MGHRA and CDR2 YSYEKL. This CDR3 region has 19 residues. The CDR3 DNA is TGCGCCAGCAGCCAAGAAGGCGGATCAGGGCCCTCCTATAATTCACCCCTCCACTTT. Amino acids: CASSQEGGSGPSYNSPLHF.

J is TRBJ2-5 and V is TRBV4-3, with TRBD2 matching over 13 bases. Looked up from germline, CDR1 is LGHNA and CDR2 is YSLEER. V was pared by 0 bases and J by 7 bases, with 8 bases of the junction left unmatched. This CDR3 spans 17 amino acids. The CDR3 is CASSQEKTSGGIGTQYF. The CDR3 DNA is TGCGCCAGCAGCCAAGAGAAGACTAGCGGGGGGATAGGGACCCAGTACTTC.

The chain links TRBV5-1 to TRBJ2-3; tentatively, D is TRBD2 (7 bases). The V gene's germline CDR1 is SGHRS and CDR2 YFSETQ. Trimming stripped 5 bases from V and 5 bases from J, with 27 bases between. CDR3 length equals 18 residues. The CDR3 DNA is TGCGCCAGCAGACGCCTTAGGGGGGGCGCGAAACTGGAAGATACGCAGTATTTT. This encodes CASRRLRGGAKLEDTQYF.

This chain uses TRBV27 with TRBJ2-4; TRBD1 matches 7 bases. V gave up 5 bases and J gave up 1 base; unmatched junction bases: 5. This CDR3 comprises 15 residues. The V gene's germline CDR1 is MNHEY and CDR2 SMNVEV (reference sequence). The CDR3 DNA reads as TGTGCCAGCAGTAATCAGGGGGTGGCCAAAAACATTCAGTACTTC. Residues: CASSNQGVAKNIQYF.

The rearrangement joins TRBV27 to TRBJ2-7; 15 bases fit TRBD2. This CDR3 region has 19 residues. V lost 1 base to trimming and J lost 3 bases; unmatched junction nucleotides: 10. Per germline, CDR1 MNHEY and CDR2 SMNVEV (reference sequence). The CDR3 sequence: CASSLFSGLAGGPYYEQYF. In DNA, the CDR3 is TGTGCCAGCAGTTTATTCTCCGGACTAGCGGGGGGGCCGTACTACGAGCAGTACTTC.

The CDR3, as DNA: TGTGCCAGCAGTGGATTAGTCCCACCGGGACAGCGGACGAGCTATGGCTACACCTTC. It is translated as CASSGLVPPGQRTSYGYTF. The chain recombines TRBV6-1 with TRBJ1-2, with 7 bases fitting TRBD1. From germline, CDR1 is MNHNS and CDR2 SASEGT. J was trimmed by 4 bases and V by 4 bases; bases with no gene match: 21. CDR3 length: 19 residues.

There are a few counts of this clone. J is TRBJ2-1 and V is TRBV5-1; 14 positions agree with TRBD2. The germline V gene has CDR1 SGHRS and CDR2 YFSETQ. The CDR3 is made up of 16 amino acids. Trimming removed 4 bases from V and 10 bases from J; junction bases left unmatched: 10. The CDR3: CASSARLAGGPREQFF. CDR3 in DNA: TGCGCCAGCAGCGCCCGACTAGCGGGGGGGCCCCGCGAGCAGTTCTTC.

The chain recombines TRBV4-1 with TRBJ1-2; 9 nucleotides align to TRBD1. Looked up from germline, CDR1 is MGHRA and CDR2 is YSYEKL. The CDR3 is 16 amino acids. The trim removed 0 bases at V and 6 bases at J, leaving 8 bases unmatched. CDR3 sequence: CASSQDSRDRENGYTF. The CDR3 region has the DNA TGCGCCAGCAGCCAAGATTCCCGGGACAGGGAGAATGGCTACACCTTC.

The chain couples TRBV7-9 to TRBJ2-7, with 7 bases identical to TRBD1. CDR1 and CDR2 (germline): SEHNR, FQNEAQ (reference sequence). The CDR3 is made up of 17 amino acids. V lost 5 bases, J lost 0 bases, and 13 bases stayed unmatched. This CDR3 is CASSTGDVPWASYEQYF. In nucleotides, the CDR3 is TGTGCCAGCAGCACAGGGGACGTTCCATGGGCCTCCTACGAGCAGTACTTC.